Here is one T cell receptor beta chain with its context. This sample stems from a study of blood T cell repertoires in COVID-19. Germline lookup yields CDR1 SNHLY and CDR2 FYNNEI. The CDR3 length is 17 residues. Between the trimmed V and J ends, which lost 5 bases and 0 bases, there was a span of 17 bases. Each recovered donor of Cohort 3 presented with two negative PCRs, clearance, or symptom resolution. Profiling relied on immunoSEQ multiplex PCR, and the TCRdb table lists in-frame clones only, not all of them. This table holds about 280,000 clones, around 90% found once. Sequenced sample: PBMCs or T cells enriched from blood (not recorded which). The clonotype originates from a woman in her 40s who had recovered from COVID-19. The chain has TRBV2 and TRBJ2-1; possible D gene TRBD1, 6 bases. In DNA form, the CDR3 reads TGTGCCAGCAGTTTACCTACACAGGGTAGCTCCTACAATGAGCAGTTCTTC. It translates to CASSLPTQGSSYNEQFF.